The 9 T cell receptor beta chains below come from one sample, sequenced in a study of OX40 agonist ivuxolimab in advanced cancers. The library was prepared using the immunoSEQ multiplex PCR assay. Imported from immuneACCESS, the table was reduced by TCRdb to in-frame sequences with V and J called. These copies leave out some clones; in studies compared against another copy, an unresolved V gene accounts for under half, and the cause of the remainder is not known. For this sample the table gives 70,000 or so clones, of which roughly nine tenths were detected only once. The top ten clones comprise just over 2% of the sample. The input for sequencing was CD4+ or CD8+ T cells sorted from blood, taken in a trial of the OX40 agonist ivuxolimab. Receptors originate from an adult with an advanced solid tumor such as melanoma, head and neck, liver or kidney cancer.

The CDR3 DNA is TGTGCCAGCAGCTTAGGTCGAAGACAGCATAATGAAAAACTGTTTTTT. Its protein product is CASSLGRRQHNEKLFF. This rearrangement joins TRBV7-2 to TRBJ1-4; maybe TRBD1 (5 bases). The CDR3 spans 16 residues. Looked up from germline, CDR1 is SGHTA and CDR2 is FQGNSA. V shed 1 base and J shed 4 bases, with 13 bases lying between them.

J is TRBJ1-1 and V is TRBV5-8; 7 nucleotides agree with TRBD1. The CDR3 is 16 amino acids. Germline trimming cut 0 bases from V and 0 bases from J; bases unmatched to any gene: 5. The germline gives CDR1 SGHTS, CDR2 YDEGEE. CDR3: CASSLGQGFMNTEAFF. The CDR3 DNA reads TGTGCCAGCAGCTTGGGACAGGGTTTCATGAACACTGAAGCTTTCTTT.

With respect to this clone: A read error may account for a junction end that differs from germline. V usage is TRBV7-9 and J usage is TRBJ2-7, with 8 bases that match TRBD2. The germline CDR1 and CDR2 sequences are SEHNR and FQNEAQ (reference sequence). This CDR3 has 13 residues. The CDR3 region has the DNA TGTGCCAGCAGCTTGAGCTTAGCGGGGTCGCCCCACTTC. Translation gives CASSLSLAGSPHF.

The rearrangement joins TRBV6-6 to TRBJ2-7; D not certain. This CDR3 is built from 11 residues. The V gene's germline CDR1 is MNHNY and CDR2 SVGAGI (reference sequence). V was trimmed by 2 bases and J by 3 bases, leaving 2 bases between them. The CDR3: CASSYLYEQYF. In DNA form, the CDR3 reads TGTGCCAGCAGTTACCTCTACGAGCAGTACTTC.

V and J are TRBV18 and TRBJ1-6; D possibly corresponds to TRBD1 (6 bases). The CDR3 is 16 residues long. Trimming cost V 3 bases and J 5 bases, with 14 bases left between them. Germline values: CDR1 KGHSH, CDR2 LQKENI. The CDR3 sequence: CASSPLRGENNSPLHF. DNA for the CDR3: TGTGCCAGCTCACCGCTCAGGGGTGAGAATAATTCACCCCTCCACTTT.

The chain joins TRBV7-8 to TRBJ1-1; D call uncertain. Germline V gene sequence: CDR1 SGHVS, CDR2 FQNEAQ. Trimming removed 5 bases from V and 0 bases from J, with 13 bases in between. There are 15 residues in the CDR3. DNA of the CDR3: TGTGCCAGCAGCCCCCCAGCACAGCTGAACACTGAAGCTTTCTTT. This gives the protein CASSPPAQLNTEAFF.

The chain has TRBV6-1 and TRBJ1-5; 12 bases align to TRBD1. The CDR3 consists of 17 residues. Looked up from germline, CDR1 is MNHNS and CDR2 is SASEGT. The V and J ends lost 2 bases and 4 bases, in that order; junction bases with no gene match: 6. The CDR3 nucleotides read TGTGCCAGCAGTGAACTCGGGACAGGGGGCGGTAATCAGCCCCAGCATTTT. This sequence encodes CASSELGTGGGNQPQHF.

This chain connects TRBV14 to TRBJ2-5, with D hard to call. Germline-derived CDR1 and CDR2 are SGHDN and FVKESK. Trimming cost V 6 bases and J 0 bases, with 2 bases left between them. This CDR3 is built from 11 residues. This CDR3 reads CASRDQETQYF. The CDR3 nucleotides are TGTGCCAGCAGAGACCAAGAGACCCAGTACTTC.

This chain uses TRBV4-1 with TRBJ2-7, with 7 nucleotides matching TRBD1. J was trimmed by 4 bases and V by 0 bases; bases with no gene match: 6. CDR3 size: 15 residues. Germline CDR1 is MGHRA and CDR2 is YSYEKL. This CDR3 reads CASSQDPGQTYEQYF. The CDR3 bases are TGCGCCAGCAGCCAAGATCCGGGACAGACTTACGAGCAGTACTTC.